A selection of T cell receptor beta chains follows, all from one sample in a study of long-term antiretroviral therapy in people with HIV. Here immunoSEQ multiplex PCR was the method, and the copy in TCRdb shows in-frame clones only, minus some. The sample includes around 30,000 clones, around 83% seen only once; the top ten take around 6%. Sequences were derived from unsorted PBMCs, sampled 0.4 years after starting antiretroviral therapy. Receptor source: a man aged 18 to 30 with HIV. Each CDR3 is given with its conserved first and last residue. A D gene is named only where the DNA matches it firmly. Rows may omit the clone size; those that give it use once, few, many or a size class.

size	D	V	J	DNA	CDR3
NA	NA	TRBV5-1	TRBJ1-2	TGCGCCAGCAGATGGGAGGCAGCCGATGCCTATGGCTACACCTTC	CASRWEAADAYGYTF
NA	NA	TRBV11-1	TRBJ2-7	TGTGCCAGCAGCACTACCTCGACTTATCTCTACGAGCAGTACTTC	CASSTTSTYLYEQYF
NA	TRBD1	TRBV7-9	TRBJ2-3	TGTGCCAGCAGCTTAGCTGGGACAGGGGGCTTTGCAGATACGCAGTATTTT	CASSLAGTGGFADTQYF
NA	TRBD2	TRBV10-3	TRBJ2-3	TGTGCCATCAGAACTCAAACTAGCGGGAGTGGCACAGATACGCAGTATTTT	CAIRTQTSGSGTDTQYF
NA	NA	TRBV7-9	TRBJ2-7	TGTGCCAGCAGCTCCCCCGATGGGGTCTCCTACGAGCAGTACTTC	CASSSPDGVSYEQYF
NA	NA	TRBV19	TRBJ1-1	TGTGCCAGTACCCCGGACACTTTCGACACTGAAGCTTTCTTT	CASTPDTFDTEAFF
NA	NA	TRBV5-5	TRBJ1-5	TGTGCCAGCAGCTCGGCTGGGGGCAGGCAGCCCCAGCATTTT	CASSSAGGRQPQHF
few	TRBD1	TRBV28	TRBJ1-2	TGTGCCAGCAAGACAGGGAATGGCTACACCTTC	CASKTGNGYTF
NA	NA	TRBV6-5	TRBJ1-1	TGTGCCAGCAGTTATTCACGTCAAATGGGGGACACTGAAGCTTTCTTT	CASSYSRQMGDTEAFF
few	TRBD1	TRBV4-2	TRBJ2-7	TGTGCCAGCAGCCAAGATGCCCCGGGACAGGGGACGCACGAGCAGTACTTC	CASSQDAPGQGTHEQYF
NA	TRBD2	TRBV27	TRBJ2-1	TGTGCCAGCAGTTTAAGTCCTAGCGGGGGGAATGAGCAGTTCTTC	CASSLSPSGGNEQFF
once	NA	TRBV5-1	TRBJ1-1	TGCGCCAGCAGCTTGGCCGGCGGAATAAACACTGAAGCTTTCTTT	CASSLAGGINTEAFF
NA	NA	TRBV7-8	TRBJ2-5	TGTGCCAGCAGCTTAGCGATGGGCCAAGAGACCCAGTACTTC	CASSLAMGQETQYF
NA	TRBD2	TRBV6-5	TRBJ2-1	TGTGCCAGCAGTTACGGGGGACTAGGACCTGAGCAGTTCTTC	CASSYGGLGPEQFF
NA	NA	TRBV4-2	TRBJ1-4	TGTGCCAGCAGCCTGGACACCGAGACTGAAAAACTGTTTTTT	CASSLDTETEKLFF
few	NA	TRBV5-6	TRBJ2-7	TGTGCCAGCAGCTCCGAGCCAGGGCCGGACGAGCAGTACTTC	CASSSEPGPDEQYF
NA	NA	TRBV28	TRBJ2-7	TGTGCCAGCCTACGAGCGGACTCCTACGAGCAGTACTTC	CASLRADSYEQYF
once	NA	TRBV9	TRBJ2-2	TGTGCCAGCAGCCCTCGGGGCTTGTTTGACTCCGGGGAGCTGTTTTTT	CASSPRGLFDSGELFF
NA	TRBD1	TRBV9	TRBJ2-7	TGTGCCAGCAGCGCTGGACAGGGACAGTACGAGCAGTACTTC	CASSAGQGQYEQYF
NA	TRBD1	TRBV5-8	TRBJ1-1	TGTGCCAGCAGCTTGGACAGGGGGCGCGGGAACACTGAAGCTTTCTTT	CASSLDRGRGNTEAFF
NA	TRBD1	TRBV7-8	TRBJ2-7	TGTGCCAGCAGTTGGGACAGCTACGAGCAGTACTTC	CASSWDSYEQYF
NA	NA	TRBV4-1	TRBJ2-5	TGCGCCAGCAGCCAAGTGGTAGTCGGCGAGACCCAGTACTTC	CASSQVVVGETQYF
NA	NA	TRBV27	TRBJ1-2	TGTGCCAGCAGTTGGGGGGGAGGCGCTGGCTACACCTTC	CASSWGGGAGYTF
NA	NA	TRBV7-3	TRBJ2-6	TGTGCCAGCAGCTTAAGCCAGACTGCCAACGTCCTGACTTTC	CASSLSQTANVLTF
once	NA	TRBV5-4	TRBJ2-7	TGTGCCAGCAGCTTGAAGGGGGGGACCTACGAGCAGTACTTC	CASSLKGGTYEQYF
few	NA	TRBV29-1	TRBJ2-7	TGCAGCGTTGAAAGGACAGACTACGAGCAGTACTTC	CSVERTDYEQYF
NA	NA	TRBV7-9	TRBJ2-5	TGTGCCAGCAGCTTGGGCCAAGAGACCCAGTACTTC	CASSLGQETQYF
NA	NA	TRBV10-2	TRBJ1-1	TGCGCCAGCAGTGACAGGGACCGAGGAGGTAACACTGAAGCTTTCTTT	CASSDRDRGGNTEAFF
NA	NA	TRBV5-1	TRBJ2-1	TGCGCCAGCAGCTTGATTCTACCCTCAGGGAGCTCCTACAATGAGCAGTTCTTC	CASSLILPSGSSYNEQFF
NA	TRBD2	TRBV7-9	TRBJ2-7	TGTGCCAGCAGCCCCAGCGGGAGCTACGAGCAGTACTTC	CASSPSGSYEQYF
NA	NA	TRBV19	TRBJ2-7	TGTGCCAGTAGTGGTCGGCTAGCGAGTTCCTACGAGCAGTACTTC	CASSGRLASSYEQYF
once	NA	TRBV18	TRBJ1-1	TGTGCCAGCTCACCGCGGACGGGACTCACTGAAGCTTTCTTT	CASSPRTGLTEAFF
NA	NA	TRBV6-1	TRBJ2-2	TGTGCCAGCAGTCCCAAACTCACCGGGGAGCTGTTTTTT	CASSPKLTGELFF
NA	TRBD1	TRBV9	TRBJ1-1	TGTGCCAGCGGACCGGGACAGGGGACTGAAGCTTTCTTT	CASGPGQGTEAFF
NA	TRBD2	TRBV15	TRBJ2-3	TGTGCCACCAGCAGGTTAACTAGCGGGGACACAGATACGCAGTATTTT	CATSRLTSGDTDTQYF
NA	TRBD1	TRBV19	TRBJ1-4	TGTGCCAGTAGAGCCGTACGGGACAGGGGGGTCTATGGTAATGAAAAACTGTTTTTT	CASRAVRDRGVYGNEKLFF
few	NA	TRBV7-6	TRBJ2-7	TGTGCCAGCAGCTTAGCGGGAGGCCTCTACGAGCAGTACTTC	CASSLAGGLYEQYF
NA	NA	TRBV27	TRBJ1-5	TGTGCCAGCAGCCCCCGATACAATCAGCCCCAGCATTTT	CASSPRYNQPQHF
NA	TRBD1	TRBV29-1	TRBJ2-7	TGCAGCGTTGAAGAATATGGAACAGGGGGCTACGAGCAGTACTTC	CSVEEYGTGGYEQYF
once	NA	TRBV6-6	TRBJ1-1	TGTGCCAGCCGTGTCGCGGGGAACACTGAAGCTTTCTTT	CASRVAGNTEAFF
few	NA	TRBV9	TRBJ2-3	TGTGCCAGCAGCCCCCGTTCAGATCCTAGGGATACGCAGTATTTT	CASSPRSDPRDTQYF
NA	TRBD1	TRBV6-4	TRBJ1-1	TGTGCCAGCAGTGACCGGGACAGGGGCACTGAAGCTTTCTTT	CASSDRDRGTEAFF
NA	TRBD1	TRBV6-5	TRBJ1-2	TGTGCCACCTCATCCGGGGGGGACAGTTTTTATGGCTACACCTTC	CATSSGGDSFYGYTF
few	NA	TRBV7-6	TRBJ2-2	TGTGCCAGCAGCTTGGGGACAAGGAACACCGGGGAGCTGTTTTTT	CASSLGTRNTGELFF
NA	TRBD2	TRBV4-1	TRBJ2-3	TGCGCCAGCAGCCAAGGGGGACTAGCGGGAGAGGGAGATACGCAGTATTTT	CASSQGGLAGEGDTQYF
NA	NA	TRBV6-1	TRBJ2-5	TGTGCCAGCAGTGTCTTGACAGGTTTGGGCGAGACCCAGTACTTC	CASSVLTGLGETQYF
NA	TRBD1	TRBV18	TRBJ2-1	TGTGCCAGCTCACCAGGACGACAGGGAAGCTCCTACAATGAGCAGTTCTTC	CASSPGRQGSSYNEQFF
NA	NA	TRBV18	TRBJ1-1	TGTGCCAGCTCACCAATGGCCGACACTGAAGCTTTCTTT	CASSPMADTEAFF
NA	NA	TRBV4-1	TRBJ2-1	TGCGCCAGCAGCCAAGGTACAGGGGAGGATGAGCAGTTCTTC	CASSQGTGEDEQFF
NA	NA	TRBV5-8	TRBJ1-1	TGTGCCAGCAGCTTGATGGGCCTGGCAGCTTTCTTT	CASSLMGLAAFF
large	NA	TRBV5-6	TRBJ1-1	TGTGCCAGCAGCCCCTCGGCGGGGACTGAAGCTTTCTTT	CASSPSAGTEAFF
NA	TRBD1	TRBV6-5	TRBJ2-1	TGTGCCAGCAGCAACAGGGGGCGCGGCTACAATGAGCAGTTCTTC	CASSNRGRGYNEQFF
NA	NA	TRBV27	TRBJ2-1	TGTGCCAGCAGGGGATCCTTGTATTACAATGAGCAGTTCTTC	CASRGSLYYNEQFF